These 31 T cell receptor beta chains came from one sample sequenced in a study of cytomegalovirus exposure and HLA in healthy donors. PCR used 60 Vbeta primers and 13 Jbeta primers. Some clones are missing from TCRdb's copy, which holds only in-frame ones; the method was immunoSEQ multiplex PCR. The sample records 95,000 to 130,000 clones, under 90% being singletons. Sequencing input: PBMCs. The receptors come from a woman aged 25 to 39 in good health and CMV-seronegative.

The chain carries TRBV10-3 and TRBJ2-7; 11 nucleotides agree with TRBD1. V dropped 7 bases and J dropped 4; count of bases not matched to a gene: 6. Germline CDR1 and CDR2: ENHRY and SYGVKD. This CDR3 comprises 14 residues. The CDR3 here is CAIMGTGGLYEQYF. For the CDR3, the DNA is TGTGCCATCATGGGGACAGGGGGACTGTACGAGCAGTACTTC.

A word on this clone: This CDR3 is also generated by other DNA sequences in the sample. CDR3 sequence: CASSLGSGSYEQYF. Written as DNA, the CDR3 is TGCGCCAGCAGCTTGGGATCCGGGTCCTACGAGCAGTACTTC. The genes are TRBV5-1 and TRBJ2-7, with unresolved D. This CDR3 is built from 14 residues. The germline V gene encodes CDR1 SGHRS and CDR2 YFSETQ. V dropped 0 bases and J dropped 1 base, with 8 bases sitting between them.

Here the CDR3 DNA reads TGTGCCATCAGCGCCCGACTAGCGGGGACAGATACGCAGTATTTT. Amino acid sequence: CAISARLAGTDTQYF. The rearrangement links TRBV10-3 to TRBJ2-3; 11 bases match TRBD2. CDR3 length equals 15 residues. Per germline, CDR1 ENHRY and CDR2 SYGVKD. V dropped 6 bases and J dropped 3; count of bases not matched to a gene: 5.

This sequence joins TRBV28 and TRBJ2-7, with D uncertain. Germline lookup yields CDR1 MDHEN and CDR2 SYDVKM. This CDR3 comprises 14 residues. Trimming removed 6 bases from V and 4 bases from J, with 16 bases in between. The CDR3 here is CASRSLTPPYEQYF. In nucleotides, the CDR3 is TGTGCCAGCAGATCACTAACCCCGCCTTACGAGCAGTACTTC.

V is TRBV13 and J is TRBJ2-7, with TRBD1 matching 9 bases. The length of the CDR3 is 14 residues. Germline V gene data show CDR1 as PRHDT and CDR2 as FYEKMQ (reference sequence). J lost 4 bases, V lost 5 bases, and 6 bases had no gene match. The CDR3 spells CASSPRTGAYEQYF. The CDR3 nucleotides are TGTGCCAGCAGCCCAAGGACAGGGGCGTACGAGCAGTACTTC.

J is TRBJ2-7 and V is TRBV9; 10 bases line up with TRBD2. The V gene end was trimmed by 3 bases and the J gene end by 0 bases; junction bases not matched to a gene: 6. The CDR3 totals 16 residues. Per the germline V gene, CDR1 is SGDLS and CDR2 is YYNGEE. Here the CDR3 reads CASSAKASGSSYEQYF. The CDR3 nucleotides are TGTGCCAGCAGCGCTAAGGCTAGCGGGAGCTCCTACGAGCAGTACTTC.

This chain links TRBV6-5 with TRBJ2-1; 9 bases fit TRBD2. With V trimmed by 7 bases and J by 5 bases, 6 bases remained unmatched. The CDR3 covers 14 residues. Germline V gives CDR1 MNHEY, CDR2 SVGAGI. Here the CDR3 reads CASTPGLANNEQFF. The CDR3 bases are TGTGCCAGCACCCCGGGACTAGCCAACAATGAGCAGTTCTTC.

This clone occurred a few times. An end of the junction differs from the germline gene, which may be a read error. V and J are TRBV7-9 and TRBJ1-1; no firm D call. This CDR3 comprises 16 residues. The V gene's germline CDR1 is SEHNR and CDR2 FQNEAQ (reference sequence). CDR3 in DNA: TGTTCCAGCAGCTTAGTATTAACCGGAGGTGGCACTGAAGCTTTCTTT. Translated, it gives CSSSLVLTGGGTEAFF.

This chain joins TRBV2 and TRBJ2-3; tentatively, D is TRBD1 (6 bases). Germline assignment: CDR1 SNHLY and CDR2 FYNNEI. The CDR3 is 16 amino acids. The V gene lost 5 bases and the J gene lost 2 bases, with 17 bases spanning the gap. In DNA form, the CDR3 reads TGTGCCAGCAGTTACTGGACAGCTTCAGACACAGATACGCAGTATTTT. Translating gives CASSYWTASDTDTQYF.

The chain employs TRBV6-1 and TRBJ2-7; D is undetermined. From germline, CDR1 is MNHNS and CDR2 SASEGT. The CDR3 length is 13 residues. The CDR3 spells CASGGQSSYEQYF. The CDR3 nucleotides read TGTGCATCCGGCGGTCAGAGCTCCTACGAGCAGTACTTC.

The chain uses TRBV28 and TRBJ1-1; 8 positions match TRBD1. CDR3 length: 14 amino acids. CDR1 is MDHEN, CDR2 SYDVKM, per germline. V lost 6 bases to trimming and J lost 1 base; unmatched junction nucleotides: 4. The CDR3 loop reads CASRLTGANTEAFF. Here the CDR3 DNA reads TGTGCCAGCAGGCTGACAGGGGCGAACACTGAAGCTTTCTTT. Using reference TRBV28 and TRBJ1-1 for the parts outside the CDR3, the full variable domain is DVKVTQSSRYLVKRTGEKVFLECVQDMDHENMFWYRQDPGLGLRLIYFSYDVKMKEKGDIPEGYSVSREKKERFSLILESASTNQTSMYLCASRLTGANTEAFFGQGTRLTVV.

This chain uses TRBV7-9 with TRBJ2-3, with a weak D call TRBD2 (7 bases). This CDR3 has 17 amino acids. Looked up from germline, CDR1 is SEHNR and CDR2 is FQNEAQ (reference sequence). Trimming removed 5 bases at V and 2 bases at J, with 20 bases between. CDR3 nucleotides: TGTGCCAGCAGCCCTAAAATGGCGGGGGCAAACACAGATACGCAGTATTTT. It yields the protein CASSPKMAGANTDTQYF.

The rearrangement joins TRBV5-1 to TRBJ2-7; D is unresolved. The CDR3 has 11 amino acids. CDR1 and CDR2 (germline): SGHRS, YFSETQ. Between the trimmed V and J ends, which lost 0 bases and 6 bases, there was a span of 4 bases. In DNA form, the CDR3 reads TGCGCCAGCAGCTTGGGGGCCGAGCAGTACTTC. Its protein is CASSLGAEQYF.

This chain joins TRBV28 and TRBJ2-3; D is undetermined. CDR1 is MDHEN, CDR2 SYDVKM, per germline. This CDR3 is 12 amino acids long. Deletions cut 5 bases from V and 5 bases from J, with 8 bases between. The CDR3 protein is CASSLPRDTQYF. For the CDR3, the DNA is TGTGCCAGCAGTCTACCGAGAGATACGCAGTATTTT. Supplemented by reference TRBV28 and TRBJ2-3, the full variable domain reads DVKVTQSSRYLVKRTGEKVFLECVQDMDHENMFWYRQDPGLGLRLIYFSYDVKMKEKGDIPEGYSVSREKKERFSLILESASTNQTSMYLCASSLPRDTQYFGPGTRLTVL.

This chain uses TRBV11-2 with TRBJ2-1; D is possibly TRBD2 (5 bases). In germline, CDR1 is SGHAT, CDR2 FQNNGV. The CDR3 covers 16 residues. The ends were cut back, 2 bases at V and 8 bases at J, with 19 bases in the middle. The CDR3 loop is CASSLFRRAVSYEQFF. In nucleotides, the CDR3 is TGTGCCAGCAGCTTATTCCGGCGGGCCGTCAGTTATGAGCAGTTCTTC.

The gene calls are TRBV6-4 and TRBJ1-2, with D possibly TRBD1 on 6 matching bases. Trimming removed 0 bases at V and 2 bases at J, with 16 bases between. Germline V gives CDR1 MRHNA, CDR2 SNTAGT. The CDR3 runs to 17 residues. The CDR3 nucleotides read TGTGCCAGCAGTGACTCGAGGGGGGGACGAAACAACTATGGCTACACCTTC. It encodes CASSDSRGGRNNYGYTF.

This clone was seen more than once but under ten times. The gene calls are TRBV10-2 and TRBJ2-1, with 13 bases fitting TRBD2. The CDR3 sequence is 15 residues long. CDR1 and CDR2 (germline): WSHSY, SAAADI. The V gene end was trimmed by 10 bases and the J gene end by 7 bases; junction bases not matched to a gene: 10. CDR3 protein: CATSLTSGRVNEQFF. In DNA, the CDR3 is TGCGCCACCTCACTTACTAGCGGGAGGGTGAATGAGCAGTTCTTC.

The sample holds a few counts of this clone. The chain uses TRBV5-8 and TRBJ2-7, with D unclear. V was clipped by 3 bases and J by 3 bases, with 4 bases between them. CDR1 is SGHTS, CDR2 YDEGEE, per germline. This CDR3 spans 11 amino acids. DNA of the CDR3: TGTGCCAGCAGCTCTCGCTACGAGCAGTACTTC. It translates to CASSSRYEQYF.

The chain recombines TRBV21-1 with TRBJ2-1; the DNA was not compared with TRBD1, the D call given in the table. TRBV21-1 is reported as a pseudogene. The CDR3 covers 16 residues. DNA of the CDR3: TGTGCCAGCAGCAAAGCTACAGGGGGCATTACGCATGAGCAGTTCTTC. Translated, it gives CASSKATGGITHEQFF.

The gene calls are TRBV19 and TRBJ1-2; D uncertain. Germline loops: CDR1 LNHDA, CDR2 SQIVND (reference sequence). The CDR3 has 12 residues. Trimming shortened V by 6 bases and J by 7 bases, and 12 bases separated the two germline ends. CDR3 bases: TGTGCCAGTAGGCAACGGGAATTTGGCTACACCTTC. It codes for CASRQREFGYTF.

The J gene is TRBJ1-2, the V gene TRBV30; D is ambiguous. The CDR3 contains 14 residues. The germline V and J ends were trimmed by 1 base and 6 bases, with 15 bases remaining between them. CDR1 GTSNPN and CDR2 SVGIG come from the germline V gene (reference sequence). The CDR3: CAWSEGAEAHGYTF. Here the CDR3 DNA reads TGTGCCTGGAGTGAGGGAGCCGAGGCCCATGGCTACACCTTC.

The chain uses TRBV28 and TRBJ1-1; D is possibly TRBD1 (5 bases). Trimming cost V 3 bases and J 6 bases, with 14 bases left between them. Germline CDR1 and CDR2: MDHEN and SYDVKM. The CDR3 has 14 residues. CDR3 nucleotides: TGTGCCAGCAGTTTCCGACAGTATGAGGCTGAAGCTTTCTTT. This sequence encodes CASSFRQYEAEAFF.

V usage is TRBV7-8 and J usage is TRBJ1-5, with TRBD1 matching 8 bases. With V trimmed by 2 bases and J by 1 base, 4 bases remained unmatched. The CDR3 spans 16 residues. Germline assignment: CDR1 SGHVS and CDR2 FQNEAQ. The CDR3 here is CASSLNRDRSNQPQHF. Written as DNA, the CDR3 is TGTGCCAGCAGCTTAAACCGGGACAGGAGCAATCAGCCCCAGCATTTT. The full variable domain, completed using reference TRBV7-8 and TRBJ1-5, is GAGVSQSPRYKVAKRGQDVALRCDPISGHVSLFWYQQALGQGPEFLTYFQNEAQLDKSGLPSDRFFAERPEGSVSTLKIQRTQQEDSAVYLCASSLNRDRSNQPQHFGDGTRLSIL.

J is TRBJ2-7 and V is TRBV7-2; D possibly corresponds to TRBD2 (6 bases). The V gene's germline CDR1 is SGHTA and CDR2 FQGNSA. Between the trimmed V and J ends, which lost 5 bases and 1 base, there was a span of 18 bases. The CDR3 consists of 16 residues. The CDR3 nucleotides are TGTGCCAGCAGCCCGAAAGCCCTAGCGACGTCCTACGAGCAGTACTTC. It specifies CASSPKALATSYEQYF.

The rearrangement links TRBV5-8 to TRBJ2-1; D unresolved. CDR1 is SGHTS and CDR2 is YDEGEE in the germline V gene. Trimming stripped 0 bases from V and 0 bases from J, with 4 bases between. The CDR3 extends over 14 amino acids. The CDR3 sequence: CASSLGLSYNEQFF. CDR3 DNA sequence: TGTGCCAGCAGCTTGGGACTCTCCTACAATGAGCAGTTCTTC.

The chain has TRBV7-9 and TRBJ1-5, with D perhaps matching TRBD1 (5 bases). In germline, CDR1 is SEHNR, CDR2 FQNEAQ (reference sequence). The CDR3 spans 14 residues. The germline V and J ends were trimmed by 8 bases and 4 bases, with 15 bases remaining between them. The CDR3 reads CASASGGVNQPQHF. CDR3 DNA sequence: TGTGCCAGCGCCTCGGGGGGGGTAAATCAGCCCCAGCATTTT.

Only one count was recorded for this clone. The chain joins TRBV5-4 to TRBJ1-1, with a tentative D call TRBD1 (6 bases). V shed 3 bases and J shed 11 bases, with 17 bases lying between them. CDR3 size: 13 residues. Germline V gene lookup returns CDR1 SGHNT and CDR2 YYREEE (reference sequence). CDR3 sequence: CASSSPPGVGAFF. The CDR3, as DNA: TGTGCCAGCAGCTCACCACCAGGGGTCGGGGCTTTCTTT.

The chain couples TRBV28 to TRBJ1-1; D is unclear. V lost 8 bases, J lost 7 bases, and 23 bases lay in between. Germline CDR1 and CDR2: MDHEN and SYDVKM. The CDR3 length is 15 residues. The DNA of the CDR3 is TGTGCCAGCCCTTCCCCGGGAGGCTTTGGGGTTGAAGCTTTCTTT. Translated: CASPSPGGFGVEAFF.

The chain carries TRBV15 and TRBJ2-1, with 13 bases lining up with TRBD2. Trimming removed 1 base from V and 8 bases from J; junction bases left unmatched: 5. CDR3 length equals 16 residues. The V gene's germline CDR1 is LNHNV and CDR2 YYDKDF (reference sequence). The CDR3 is CATSRVGTSGTHEQFF. The DNA for the CDR3 is TGTGCCACCAGCAGAGTGGGGACTAGCGGGACCCATGAGCAGTTCTTC.

The rearrangement links TRBV7-2 to TRBJ1-5; TRBD1 might be the D (5 bases). Trimming stripped 1 base from V and 0 bases from J, with 7 bases between. The CDR3 totals 15 residues. Germline loops: CDR1 SGHTA, CDR2 FQGNSA. The CDR3 DNA is TGTGCCAGCAGCTTAGTCAGGGATAGCAATCAGCCCCAGCATTTT. Amino acid sequence: CASSLVRDSNQPQHF. Full variable domain (rest looked up from reference TRBV7-2 and TRBJ1-5): GAGVSQSPSNKVTEKGKDVELRCDPISGHTALYWYRQSLGQGLEFLIYFQGNSAPDKSGLPSDRFSAERTGGSVSTLTIQRTQQEDSAVYLCASSLVRDSNQPQHFGDGTRLSIL.

This chain uses TRBV19 with TRBJ2-2; TRBD1 aligns across 9 bases. The CDR3 runs to 16 residues. Trimming cost V 1 base and J 5 bases; bases outside gene matches: 5. Germline CDR1 is LNHDA and CDR2 is SQIVND (reference sequence). This chain's CDR3 is CASSIGGTGQTGELFF. In DNA, the CDR3 is TGTGCCAGTAGTATAGGAGGGACAGGGCAAACCGGGGAGCTGTTTTTT.